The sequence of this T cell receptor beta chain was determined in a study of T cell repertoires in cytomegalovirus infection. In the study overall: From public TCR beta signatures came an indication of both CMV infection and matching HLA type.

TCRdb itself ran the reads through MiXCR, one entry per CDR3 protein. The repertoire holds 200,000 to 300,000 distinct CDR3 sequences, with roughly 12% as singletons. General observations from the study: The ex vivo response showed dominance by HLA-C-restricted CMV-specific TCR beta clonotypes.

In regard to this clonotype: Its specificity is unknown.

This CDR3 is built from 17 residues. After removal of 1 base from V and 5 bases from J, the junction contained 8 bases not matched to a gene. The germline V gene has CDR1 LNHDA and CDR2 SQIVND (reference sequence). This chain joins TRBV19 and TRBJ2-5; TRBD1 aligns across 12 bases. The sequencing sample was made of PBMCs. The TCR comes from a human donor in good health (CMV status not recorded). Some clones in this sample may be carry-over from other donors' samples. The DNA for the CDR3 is TGTGCCAGTAGTATAGGTCCAGGGACAGGGGGCGGGGAGACCCAGTACTTC. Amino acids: CASSIGPGTGGGETQYF.